The next 19 T cell receptor beta chains were all read from a single sample in a study of CXCR3-negative and CXCR3-positive naive CD8 T cells. Study outcomes and limitations: For CXCR3-positive naive cells, TRB CDR3s were more hydrophobic than those of CXCR3-negative naive cells.

It was by 5' RACE with UMI labels that the TRB cDNA libraries were prepared. TCRdb derives one entry per CDR3 protein from the 5' RACE reads, leaving out DNA. There are some 85,000 distinct CDR3 sequences in the sample, with almost 0.55% held by the top ten. No antigen is known for these receptors. The specimen was naive CXCR3+ CD8+ T cells from blood. Subset indicated: CD45RO-CCR7+CD27+CD95- naive CD8+ T cells expressing CXCR3 (TNR3+). These receptors came from a human donor in good health. Some clones in this sample may be carry-over from other donors' samples.

The J gene is TRBJ2-5, the V gene TRBV7-6; TCRdb designates TRBD1, a call that cannot be tested without DNA. Germline V gene sequence: CDR1 SGHVS, CDR2 FNYEAQ. This CDR3 has 16 amino acids. CDR3: CASSPLGRDSKETQYF.

This rearrangement joins TRBV20-1 to TRBJ2-6. Germline CDR1 is DFQATT and CDR2 is SNEGSKA (reference sequence). The CDR3 extends over 17 amino acids. CDR3 amino acids: CSARDSFGSSGANVLTF.

This chain joins TRBV28 and TRBJ2-1. From germline, CDR1 is MDHEN and CDR2 SYDVKM. The CDR3 extends over 15 amino acids. The CDR3 is CASTLLVSSYNEQFF.

J is TRBJ2-5 and V is TRBV11-2; TCRdb lists TRBD2, though no DNA is available to test this call. Germline-derived CDR1 and CDR2 are SGHAT and FQNNGV. This CDR3 spans 14 amino acids. The CDR3 is CASSLAPAEETQYF. The full variable domain, rest sourced from reference TRBV11-2 and TRBJ2-5, is EAGVAQSPRYKIIEKRQSVAFWCNPISGHATLYWYQQILGQGPKLLIQFQNNGVVDDSQLPKDRFSAERLKGVDSTLKIQPAKLEDSAVYLCASSLAPAEETQYFGPGTRLLVL.

The chain is built from TRBV10-3 and TRBJ1-5. The CDR3 is 15 amino acids. CDR1 and CDR2 (germline): ENHRY, SYGVKD. The CDR3 is CATSRTQETNQPQHF.

This chain uses TRBV19 with TRBJ2-1. Germline V gene lookup returns CDR1 LNHDA and CDR2 SQIVND (reference sequence). This CDR3 is built from 15 residues. The CDR3 here is CASSIGQNVYNEQFF.

The rearrangement joins TRBV4-1 to TRBJ2-7; TCRdb's D gene call, TRBD1, goes unchecked for lack of DNA. This CDR3 is built from 13 residues. Germline CDR1 reads MGHRA; CDR2 reads YSYEKL. CDR3 amino acids: CASSHGQGYEQYF.

This chain uses TRBV4-2 with TRBJ1-1; TCRdb proposes TRBD1, but this gene call is untestable without DNA. Per germline, CDR1 LGHNA and CDR2 YNFKEQ. The CDR3 consists of 13 residues. The CDR3 loop reads CASSPTVNTEAFF.

The V call is TRBV28, the J call TRBJ2-7. Germline CDR1 reads MDHEN; CDR2 reads SYDVKM. The CDR3 contains 13 residues. The CDR3 reads CASSFGSSYEQYF. Looking up the rest from reference TRBV28 and TRBJ2-7 gives the full variable domain: DVKVTQSSRYLVKRTGEKVFLECVQDMDHENMFWYRQDPGLGLRLIYFSYDVKMKEKGDIPEGYSVSREKKERFSLILESASTNQTSMYLCASSFGSSYEQYFGPGTRLTVT.

The chain links TRBV28 to TRBJ2-5. Germline V gene lookup returns CDR1 MDHEN and CDR2 SYDVKM. The CDR3 runs 14 residues. CDR3 protein: CASRHWATQETQYF.

The genes are TRBV7-8 and TRBJ1-1. The CDR3 has 12 amino acids. From germline, CDR1 is SGHVS and CDR2 FQNEAQ. The CDR3 here is CASSLAANEAFF.

This sequence joins TRBV29-1 and TRBJ2-3; as DNA is missing, the TRBD1 call by TCRdb cannot be tested. Germline values: CDR1 SQVTM, CDR2 ANQGSEA. The CDR3 has 12 amino acids. CDR3 region: CSVQRTGDTQYF.

V and J are TRBV7-7 and TRBJ2-5; TCRdb returns TRBD1, unconfirmable since there is no DNA. The CDR3 has 15 amino acids. Germline lookup yields CDR1 SSHAT and CDR2 FNYEAQ (reference sequence). CDR3 region: CASRRRQGVQETQYF.

The chain employs TRBV29-1 and TRBJ1-1. Germline values: CDR1 SQVTM, CDR2 ANQGSEA. CDR3 length: 13 residues. The CDR3 here is CSAEGFMNTEAFF.

V usage is TRBV15 and J usage is TRBJ2-5. The CDR3 loop spans 12 amino acids. Germline CDR1 LNHNV, CDR2 YYDKDF (reference sequence). This CDR3 reads CATSGEVGTQYF. Full variable domain (outside the CDR3, taken from reference TRBV15 and TRBJ2-5): DAMVIQNPRYQVTQFGKPVTLSCSQTLNHNVMYWYQQKSSQAPKLLFHYYDKDFNNEADTPDNFQSRRPNTSFCFLDIRSPGLGDTAMYLCATSGEVGTQYFGPGTRLLVL.

The chain uses TRBV5-6 and TRBJ2-5; TCRdb indicates TRBD2, and absent DNA this call remains unverified. The CDR3 totals 14 residues. CDR1 and CDR2 from the germline V gene are SGHDT and YYEEEE. The CDR3 protein is CASSLDEGSEIQYF.

The chain carries TRBV12-3 or TRBV12-4 and TRBJ1-6; no DNA is available, so the TRBD1 call from TCRdb remains unchecked. This CDR3 comprises 15 residues. The CDR3 loop is CASSLGATGYSPLHF.

V and J are TRBV12-3 or TRBV12-4 and TRBJ2-1; absent DNA, TCRdb's TRBD1 call cannot be checked. This CDR3 spans 15 amino acids. The CDR3: CASRNSGVPYNEQFF.

The V gene is TRBV25-1, the J gene TRBJ1-2. Germline assignment: CDR1 MGHDK and CDR2 SYGVNS. This CDR3 is 15 amino acids long. The CDR3 region is CASSEYFEERGGYTF.